The 6 T cell receptor beta chains in this list originate from one sample, sequenced in a study of blood T cell repertoires in COVID-19. TCRdb's table, derived via immunoSEQ multiplex PCR, lists solely in-frame clones and lacks some. The table lists around 80,000 clones, 75% to 90% of them singletons. Source material: peripheral blood. These TCRs come from a man between 60 and 75 years old with acute or convalescent COVID-19.

This clone occurred once. The chain links TRBV7-3 to TRBJ2-5; D perhaps matches TRBD2 (5 bases). Germline V gene lookup returns CDR1 SGHTA and CDR2 FQGTGA. The CDR3 is 13 amino acids. V was cut by 8 bases and J by 2 bases, with 12 bases left in between. CDR3 sequence: CASGGHLQETQYF. The CDR3 DNA reads TGTGCCAGCGGAGGCCACCTTCAAGAGACCCAGTACTTC.

This clone showed up just once. The rearrangement joins TRBV3-1 (or the pseudogene TRBV3-2) to TRBJ2-3; D remains ambiguous. Germline CDR1 and CDR2: LGHDT and YNNKEL (reference sequence). Trimming stripped 1 base from V and 2 bases from J, with 10 bases between. The CDR3 is 15 residues long. CDR3 coding DNA: TGTGCCAGCAGCCAAGGTTGGCCGATCACAGATACGCAGTATTTT. The encoded protein is CASSQGWPITDTQYF.

The rearrangement uses TRBV9 and TRBJ2-3; a weak D match, TRBD2 (6 bases). Germline V gene data show CDR1 as SGDLS and CDR2 as YYNGEE. Trimming took off 4 bases at V and 2 bases at J, with 11 bases between the two ends. The CDR3 totals 14 residues. The CDR3 here is CASSPRGLTDTQYF. In nucleotides, the CDR3 is TGTGCCAGCAGCCCGAGGGGACTCACAGATACGCAGTATTTT.

The J gene is TRBJ1-6, the V gene TRBV19; TRBD1 aligns across 9 bases. Germline V gene data show CDR1 as LNHDA and CDR2 as SQIVND (reference sequence). This CDR3 comprises 13 residues. V dropped 4 bases and J dropped 8; count of bases not matched to a gene: 0. The CDR3 coding sequence is TGTGCCAGTAGTAACAGGGGGCATTCACCCCTCCACTTT. Its protein is CASSNRGHSPLHF.

V is TRBV2 and J is TRBJ2-7; 8 bases match TRBD2. The CDR3 runs 13 residues. The V gene's germline CDR1 is SNHLY and CDR2 FYNNEI. V lost 10 bases, J lost 0 bases, and 5 bases stayed unmatched. In DNA, the CDR3 is TGTGCCATACTAGCGGAAAGCTCCTACGAGCAGTACTTC. Translation gives CAILAESSYEQYF.

This clone appeared once. V gene TRBV27 combines with J gene TRBJ1-2, with TRBD1 matching 8 bases. J was trimmed by 4 bases and V by 0 bases; bases with no gene match: 10. The CDR3 runs to 17 residues. Germline loops: CDR1 MNHEY, CDR2 SMNVEV (reference sequence). The CDR3 nucleotides read TGTGCCAGCAGTTTATCGGCCGTGGGCAGGGGGCTCTATGGCTACACCTTC. Translated: CASSLSAVGRGLYGYTF.